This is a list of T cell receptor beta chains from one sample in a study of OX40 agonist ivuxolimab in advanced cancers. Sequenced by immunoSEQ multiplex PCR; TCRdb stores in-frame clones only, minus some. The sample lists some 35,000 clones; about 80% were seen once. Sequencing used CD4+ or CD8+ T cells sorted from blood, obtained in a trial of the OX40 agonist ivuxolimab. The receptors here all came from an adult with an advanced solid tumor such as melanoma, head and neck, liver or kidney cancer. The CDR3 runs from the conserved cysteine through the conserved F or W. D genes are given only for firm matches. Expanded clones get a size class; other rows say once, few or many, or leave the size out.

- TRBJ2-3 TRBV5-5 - TGTGCCAGCAGCTTGAGGGGGGCGAGCACAGATACGCAGTATTTT CASSLRGASTDTQYF
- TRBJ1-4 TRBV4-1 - TGCGCCAGCAGCCAAGTTAGGGGTGCTAATGAAAAACTGTTTTTT CASSQVRGANEKLFF
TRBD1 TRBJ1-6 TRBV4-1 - TGCGCCAGCAGCCGGGGACAGAGCTCCTATAATTCACCCCTCCACTTT CASSRGQSSYNSPLHF
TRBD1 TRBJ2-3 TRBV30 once TGTGCCTGGAGTGGGCAGACAGGGGATACGCAGTATTTT CAWSGQTGDTQYF
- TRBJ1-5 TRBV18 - TGTGCCAGCTCACCCGACTTCAATCAGCCCCAGCATTTT CASSPDFNQPQHF
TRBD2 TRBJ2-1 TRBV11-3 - TGTGCCAGCAGCCCGGGGACTAGCGGTAGCTCCTACAATGAGCAGTTCTTC CASSPGTSGSSYNEQFF
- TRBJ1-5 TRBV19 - TGTGCCAGTAGTCTCCACACAAGGCCCAGGGGCAATCAGCCCCAGCATTTT CASSLHTRPRGNQPQHF
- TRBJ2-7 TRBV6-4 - TGTGCCAGCAGTGAGTCCTACAGGGCTGGCGAGCAGTACTTC CASSESYRAGEQYF
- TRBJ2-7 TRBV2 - TGTGCCAGCAGTGTCAAGGATTACGAGCAGTACTTC CASSVKDYEQYF
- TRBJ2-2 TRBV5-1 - TGCGCCAGCAGCTTGGCCAGCAGGGTCGGTACCGGGGAGCTGTTTTTT CASSLASRVGTGELFF
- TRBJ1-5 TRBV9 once TGTGCCAGCAGCGTAGAGGGAAGCAATCAGCCCCAGCATTTT CASSVEGSNQPQHF
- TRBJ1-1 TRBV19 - TGTGCCAGTAGTATTGGAGTTGGGAGTGAAGCTTTCTTT CASSIGVGSEAFF
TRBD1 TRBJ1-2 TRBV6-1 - TGTGCCAGCAGTCTAGGACAGGGATCTTATGGCTACACCTTC CASSLGQGSYGYTF
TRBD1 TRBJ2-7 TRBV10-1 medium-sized TGCGCCAGCAGTGGGGACAGCTCCTACGAGCAGTACTTC CASSGDSSYEQYF
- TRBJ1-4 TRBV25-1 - TGTGCCAGCAGTGATGGGGCCCGGGAAAAACTGTTTTTT CASSDGAREKLFF
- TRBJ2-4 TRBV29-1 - TGCAGCCCCGCTCGTACCTGGTCAGGGCCCGTCGAAAACATTCAGTACTTC CSPARTWSGPVENIQYF
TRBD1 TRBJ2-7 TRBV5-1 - TGCGCCAGCAGCACTGGGACAGGGCACGAGCAGTACTTC CASSTGTGHEQYF
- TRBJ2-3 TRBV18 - TGTGCCAGCTCATTACGGGACCTTAGCACAGATACGCAGTATTTT CASSLRDLSTDTQYF
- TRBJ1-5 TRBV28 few TGTGCCAGCAGTTTAGGAGGAGGGGCCAATCAGCCCCAGCATTTT CASSLGGGANQPQHF
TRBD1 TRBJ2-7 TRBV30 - TGTGCCTGGAGTAATGGACAGGTCAAGTCCTACGAGCAGTACTTC CAWSNGQVKSYEQYF
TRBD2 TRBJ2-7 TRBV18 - TGTGCCAGCTCCCGCGCGGGGGTTAGCTACGAGCAGTACTTC CASSRAGVSYEQYF
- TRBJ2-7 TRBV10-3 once TGTGCCATCAGCGGACAGTCCTACGAGCAGTACTTC CAISGQSYEQYF
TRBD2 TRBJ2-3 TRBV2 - TGTGCCAGCAGTGACCTATCGGGACTAGCCGATTATACGTATTTT CASSDLSGLADYTYF
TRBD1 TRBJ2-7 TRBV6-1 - TGTGCCAGCAAGACTGTCCGGGACAGCTACGAGCAGTACTTC CASKTVRDSYEQYF
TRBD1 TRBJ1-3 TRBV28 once TGTGCCAGCAGCTCAGGTGGGACAGCTGGAAACACCATATATTTT CASSSGGTAGNTIYF
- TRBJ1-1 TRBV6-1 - TGTGCCAGCAGTGTACAGGGAGGAAGGTCTGAAGCTTTCTTT CASSVQGGRSEAFF
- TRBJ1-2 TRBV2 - TGTGCCAGCAGACTAGCAACTGCCTATGGCTACACCTTC CASRLATAYGYTF
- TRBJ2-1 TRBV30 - TGTGCCTGGACCGATCCCTCTTTGTACAGCTCCTACAATGAGCAGTTCTTC CAWTDPSLYSSYNEQFF
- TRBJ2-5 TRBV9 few TGTGCCAGCAGCGTAACTGACCAAGAGACCCAGTACTTC CASSVTDQETQYF
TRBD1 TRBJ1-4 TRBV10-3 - TGTGCCATCAGGGACCGGGACAGGGAAGAAAAACTGTTTTTT CAIRDRDREEKLFF
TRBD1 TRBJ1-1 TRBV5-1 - TGCGCCAGCAGCTTGGCCGCTGGGACAGGGGTAGGAGCTTTCTTT CASSLAAGTGVGAFF
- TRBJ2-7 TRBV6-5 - TGTGCCAGCAGTTACGCCCCATCGGGGGCTTACGAGCAGTACTTC CASSYAPSGAYEQYF